This passage covers 16 T cell receptor beta chains from one sample sequenced in a study of blood T cell repertoires in COVID-19. The data were produced by immunoSEQ multiplex PCR, yet TCRdb's version contains in-frame clones alone and is incomplete. The top ten hold 7.4% of the sample, which has about 230,000 clones, 75% to 85% seen once. Sequenced material: peripheral blood. The receptors shown here come from a woman aged 50 to 65 with acute or convalescent COVID-19.

The chain recombines TRBV7-2 with TRBJ2-2; 8 bases are shared with TRBD1. The CDR3 covers 15 residues. From germline, CDR1 is SGHTA and CDR2 FQGNSA. The junction had 3 bases not matched to a gene; V was cut back by 2 bases and J by 4 bases. The CDR3 DNA follows: TGTGCCAGCAGCTTACGGACAGGGCTCACCGGGGAGCTGTTTTTT. Amino acid sequence: CASSLRTGLTGELFF.

The J gene is TRBJ1-6, the V gene TRBV28; D is perhaps TRBD1 (5 bases). The CDR3 runs to 16 residues. Trimming removed 2 bases from V and 7 bases from J, with 15 bases in between. Germline V CDR1 and CDR2: MDHEN, SYDVKM. The CDR3 DNA is TGTGCCAGCAGTTTAATCCCAGGGTCGGCCAATTCACCCCTCCACTTT. Amino acids: CASSLIPGSANSPLHF.

The chain has TRBV6-1 and TRBJ2-3; D ambiguous. The germline V and J ends were trimmed by 1 base and 7 bases, with 6 bases remaining between them. The CDR3 runs to 12 residues. Germline CDR1 and CDR2: MNHNS and SASEGT. The CDR3: CASSEGLNTQYF. As DNA, the CDR3 is TGTGCCAGCAGTGAAGGACTTAATACGCAGTATTTT.

The V call is TRBV7-9, the J call TRBJ1-2; tentatively, D is TRBD1 (6 bases). The CDR3 totals 14 residues. V was pared by 3 bases and J by 2 bases, with 10 bases between. Germline V gives CDR1 SEHNR, CDR2 FQNEAQ (reference sequence). The CDR3 DNA sequence: TGTGCCAGCAGCTTCGCAGGACAGAACTATGGCTACACCTTC. It translates to CASSFAGQNYGYTF.

The chain carries TRBV6-6 and TRBJ1-2; 10 bases map to TRBD1. The CDR3 contains 15 residues. The ends lost 5 bases at V and 8 bases at J; junction bases unmatched: 11. Germline CDR1 reads MNHNY; CDR2 reads SVGAGI (reference sequence). Written as DNA, the CDR3 is TGTGCCAGCAGTGGGACAGGGGACAGGTCGGGAGGCTACACCTTC. This translates into CASSGTGDRSGGYTF.

The rearrangement joins TRBV20-1 to TRBJ2-2; D possibly corresponds to TRBD2 (5 bases). V shed 3 bases and J shed 5 bases, with 10 bases lying between them. The CDR3 contains 13 residues. Germline CDR1 is DFQATT and CDR2 is SNEGSKA (reference sequence). The CDR3 reads CSASRPGTGELFF. DNA of the CDR3: TGCAGTGCTAGTAGACCGGGAACCGGGGAGCTGTTTTTT.

The rearrangement uses TRBV30 and TRBJ1-2; 8 nucleotides line up with TRBD1. This CDR3 is 11 amino acids long. From germline, CDR1 is GTSNPN and CDR2 SVGIG (reference sequence). J gave up 8 bases and V 3 bases, and 2 bases lay outside the gene matches. CDR3 sequence: CAWSDRGGYTF. In nucleotides, the CDR3 is TGTGCCTGGAGCGACAGGGGCGGCTACACCTTC. Variable domain in full (rest from reference TRBV30 and TRBJ1-2): SQTIHQWPATLVQPVGSPLSLECTVEGTSNPNLYWYRQAAGRGLQLLFYSVGIGQISSEVPQNLSASRPQDRQFILSSKKLLLSDSGFYLCAWSDRGGYTFGSGTRLTVV.

The V gene is TRBV2, the J gene TRBJ2-5; 7 nucleotides align to TRBD2. This CDR3 spans 17 amino acids. CDR1 and CDR2 from the germline V gene are SNHLY and FYNNEI. Losses at the gene ends were 4 bases for V and 1 base for J; bases not matched to a gene: 12. CDR3 sequence reads: CASSGNWGSGTQETQYF. The CDR3 nucleotides are TGTGCCAGCAGTGGGAATTGGGGGAGCGGGACCCAAGAGACCCAGTACTTC.

V gene TRBV28 combines with J gene TRBJ2-1; a possible D gene is TRBD2 (7 bases). With 8 bases removed from V and 12 bases from J, the gap between germline ends came to 17 bases. CDR1 is MDHEN and CDR2 is SYDVKM in the germline V gene. CDR3 length: 12 amino acids. The CDR3 region is CASGGGDERQFF. Here the CDR3 DNA reads TGTGCCAGCGGAGGGGGGGATGAGCGGCAGTTCTTC. Complete variable domain (other parts from reference TRBV28 and TRBJ2-1): DVKVTQSSRYLVKRTGEKVFLECVQDMDHENMFWYRQDPGLGLRLIYFSYDVKMKEKGDIPEGYSVSREKKERFSLILESASTNQTSMYLCASGGGDERQFFGPGTRLTVL.

The chain recombines TRBV28 with TRBJ1-4, with 8 bases aligning to TRBD1. V lost 8 bases and J lost 8; bases outside the gene matches: 10. The CDR3 loop spans 14 amino acids. The germline V gene encodes CDR1 MDHEN and CDR2 SYDVKM. The CDR3 loop is CASGPGTGSEKLFF. The CDR3 nucleotides read TGTGCCAGCGGTCCCGGGACAGGCTCCGAAAAACTGTTTTTT. Filled out from reference TRBV28 and TRBJ1-4, the complete variable domain reads DVKVTQSSRYLVKRTGEKVFLECVQDMDHENMFWYRQDPGLGLRLIYFSYDVKMKEKGDIPEGYSVSREKKERFSLILESASTNQTSMYLCASGPGTGSEKLFFGSGTQLSVL.

V is TRBV5-8 and J is TRBJ2-7, with TRBD2 matching 12 bases. The CDR3 contains 14 residues. After removal of 4 bases from V and 6 bases from J, the junction contained 5 bases not matched to a gene. CDR1 SGHTS and CDR2 YDEGEE come from the germline V gene. The CDR3 nucleotides are TGTGCCAGCAGCCCTCGGACTAGCGGGGTCGAGCAGTACTTC. Its translation is CASSPRTSGVEQYF.

This chain joins TRBV7-6 and TRBJ2-7; perhaps TRBD1 as D (6 bases). The CDR3 has 16 residues. Germline CDR1 and CDR2: SGHVS and FNYEAQ. Trimming took 4 bases from V and 0 from J, leaving 16 bases between them. The CDR3 is CASSSGMGQSSYEQYF. CDR3 DNA: TGTGCCAGCAGCTCAGGGATGGGACAATCCTCCTACGAGCAGTACTTC.

The V gene is TRBV28, the J gene TRBJ2-3, with 7 bases matching TRBD1. The CDR3 is made up of 14 amino acids. CDR1 and CDR2 from the germline V gene are MDHEN and SYDVKM. V was clipped by 5 bases and J by 1 base; unmatched bases: 3. The CDR3 region is CASSHRGGTDTQYF. CDR3 sequence (DNA): TGTGCCAGCAGTCACAGGGGTGGCACAGATACGCAGTATTTT.

This CDR3 is CASSLARAEEQFF. The CDR3 DNA reads as TGTGCCAGCAGCTTAGCCAGGGCGGAAGAGCAGTTCTTC. The chain joins TRBV7-9 to TRBJ2-1, with TRBD1 as a possible D gene (5 bases). In germline, CDR1 is SEHNR, CDR2 FQNEAQ (reference sequence). This CDR3 region has 13 residues. The germline V and J ends were trimmed by 0 bases and 10 bases, with 10 bases remaining between them.

This chain uses TRBV19 with TRBJ1-6; 9 positions match TRBD1. In germline, CDR1 is LNHDA, CDR2 SQIVND (reference sequence). After removal of 6 bases from V and 8 bases from J, the junction contained 5 bases not matched to a gene. The CDR3 runs 14 residues. CDR3 sequence (DNA): TGTGCCAGTAGGACAGGGGGGTCCGATTCACCCCTCCACTTT. The encoded protein is CASRTGGSDSPLHF.

The rearrangement joins TRBV6-5 to TRBJ1-2; D gene uncertain. Trimming removed 6 bases from V and 6 bases from J, with 14 bases in between. The germline V gene encodes CDR1 MNHEY and CDR2 SVGAGI. This CDR3 spans 13 amino acids. Here the CDR3 reads CASSRDPGHGYTF. DNA of the CDR3: TGTGCCAGCAGCCGAGACCCGGGTCATGGCTACACCTTC.